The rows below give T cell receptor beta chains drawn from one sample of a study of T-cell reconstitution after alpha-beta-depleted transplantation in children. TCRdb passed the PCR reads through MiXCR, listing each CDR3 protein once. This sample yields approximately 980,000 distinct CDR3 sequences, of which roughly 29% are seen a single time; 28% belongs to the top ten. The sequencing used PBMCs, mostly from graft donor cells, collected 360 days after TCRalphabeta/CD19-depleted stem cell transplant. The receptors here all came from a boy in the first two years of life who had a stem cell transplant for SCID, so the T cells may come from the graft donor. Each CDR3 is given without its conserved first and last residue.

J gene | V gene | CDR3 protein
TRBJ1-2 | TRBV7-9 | ASRGADYGYT
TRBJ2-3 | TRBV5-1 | ASSLDWDTDTQY
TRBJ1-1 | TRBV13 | ASSLVDETEAF
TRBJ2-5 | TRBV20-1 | SAAPGRGAEETQY
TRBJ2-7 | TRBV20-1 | SAGRPVSEQY
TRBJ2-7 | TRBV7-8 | ASSPGTGEVEQY
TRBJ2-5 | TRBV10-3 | AISESGTSGETQY
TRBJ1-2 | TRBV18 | ASSPRVTGDYGYT
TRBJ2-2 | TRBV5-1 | ASSLYRDNTGELF
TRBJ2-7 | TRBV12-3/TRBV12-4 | ASSISGTGGYEQY
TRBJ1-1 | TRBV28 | ASNKGRTEAF
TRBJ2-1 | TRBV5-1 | ASSLISGSSSYNEQF
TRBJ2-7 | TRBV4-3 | ASSQGLPRGTYEQY
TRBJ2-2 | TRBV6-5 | ASSYSVAGELF